This TCR beta chain was sequenced for a study of blood T cell repertoires in COVID-19. The CDR3 has 13 residues. Trimming stripped 2 bases from V and 2 bases from J, with 6 bases between. The germline gives CDR1 SNHLY, CDR2 FYNNEI. Original processing notes: Estimation of nucleated cell counts was performed using reference gene primer amplification. The method was immunoSEQ multiplex PCR; TCRdb's version includes in-frame clones alone and lacks a portion of them. The V and J calls and clone size were taken over from that table, and D and trimming were inferred from the DNA. The table shows about 75,000 clones, with 90% occurring only once.

The origin of this receptor is a human donor in a cohort sampled during active COVID-19. V and J are TRBV2 and TRBJ1-1; D unclear. Material for sequencing was peripheral blood. The CDR3 is CASSEHRNTEAFF. CDR3 bases: TGTGCCAGCAGTGAACACAGAAACACTGAAGCTTTCTTT.